This T cell receptor beta chain derives from a study of T cells in localized non-small cell lung cancer. The sample holds a few counts of this clone. There are 14 residues in the CDR3. The germline CDR1 and CDR2 sequences are KGHSH and LQKENI. V lost 2 bases and J lost 10; bases outside the gene matches: 5. Produced via immunoSEQ multiplex PCR; TCRdb's table is partial and in-frame only. The table lists about 91,000 clones, 87% of them singletons. The genes are TRBV18 and TRBJ1-6; 7 nucleotides agree with TRBD1. Sequenced here: peripheral blood, sampled before any cancer treatment. This clonotype was obtained from a man aged 40 to 69 with stage I squamous cell lung carcinoma. The CDR3 DNA reads as TGTGCCAGCTCACCAGACAGGGTGGGCTCACCCCTCCACTTT. Protein product: CASSPDRVGSPLHF.